This T cell receptor (beta chain) was recorded in a study of CD8 T cells in Susac syndrome. Reverse transcription of 0.5 to 1 ug RNA used random hexamers. MiXCR, applied by TCRdb to the immunoSEQ multiplex PCR reads, yields one record per CDR3 protein. The sample records a few hundred thousand distinct CDR3 sequences, more than 80% being singletons. TCR beta sequences were obtained from blood CD8+ and CD4+ T cells. CDR1 is SNHLY, CDR2 FYNNEI, per germline. V lost 4 bases and J lost 0, with 16 bases in between. The CDR3 is made up of 16 amino acids. The source of this sequence is a human donor with multiple sclerosis. The sample comprised CD8+ T cells from PBMCs. The chain uses TRBV2 and TRBJ2-7; a weak D match, TRBD1 (6 bases). CDR3 loop: CASSGSGRGSSYEQYF. The CDR3 DNA reads TGTGCCAGCAGTGGGTCGGGCAGGGGAAGCTCCTACGAGCAGTACTTC. The whole variable domain, remainder taken from reference TRBV2 and TRBJ2-7, is EPEVTQTPSHQVTQMGQEVILRCVPISNHLYFYWYRQILGQKVEFLVSFYNNEISEKSEIFDDQFSVERPDGSNFTLKIRSTKLEDSAMYFCASSGSGRGSSYEQYFGPGTRLTVT.